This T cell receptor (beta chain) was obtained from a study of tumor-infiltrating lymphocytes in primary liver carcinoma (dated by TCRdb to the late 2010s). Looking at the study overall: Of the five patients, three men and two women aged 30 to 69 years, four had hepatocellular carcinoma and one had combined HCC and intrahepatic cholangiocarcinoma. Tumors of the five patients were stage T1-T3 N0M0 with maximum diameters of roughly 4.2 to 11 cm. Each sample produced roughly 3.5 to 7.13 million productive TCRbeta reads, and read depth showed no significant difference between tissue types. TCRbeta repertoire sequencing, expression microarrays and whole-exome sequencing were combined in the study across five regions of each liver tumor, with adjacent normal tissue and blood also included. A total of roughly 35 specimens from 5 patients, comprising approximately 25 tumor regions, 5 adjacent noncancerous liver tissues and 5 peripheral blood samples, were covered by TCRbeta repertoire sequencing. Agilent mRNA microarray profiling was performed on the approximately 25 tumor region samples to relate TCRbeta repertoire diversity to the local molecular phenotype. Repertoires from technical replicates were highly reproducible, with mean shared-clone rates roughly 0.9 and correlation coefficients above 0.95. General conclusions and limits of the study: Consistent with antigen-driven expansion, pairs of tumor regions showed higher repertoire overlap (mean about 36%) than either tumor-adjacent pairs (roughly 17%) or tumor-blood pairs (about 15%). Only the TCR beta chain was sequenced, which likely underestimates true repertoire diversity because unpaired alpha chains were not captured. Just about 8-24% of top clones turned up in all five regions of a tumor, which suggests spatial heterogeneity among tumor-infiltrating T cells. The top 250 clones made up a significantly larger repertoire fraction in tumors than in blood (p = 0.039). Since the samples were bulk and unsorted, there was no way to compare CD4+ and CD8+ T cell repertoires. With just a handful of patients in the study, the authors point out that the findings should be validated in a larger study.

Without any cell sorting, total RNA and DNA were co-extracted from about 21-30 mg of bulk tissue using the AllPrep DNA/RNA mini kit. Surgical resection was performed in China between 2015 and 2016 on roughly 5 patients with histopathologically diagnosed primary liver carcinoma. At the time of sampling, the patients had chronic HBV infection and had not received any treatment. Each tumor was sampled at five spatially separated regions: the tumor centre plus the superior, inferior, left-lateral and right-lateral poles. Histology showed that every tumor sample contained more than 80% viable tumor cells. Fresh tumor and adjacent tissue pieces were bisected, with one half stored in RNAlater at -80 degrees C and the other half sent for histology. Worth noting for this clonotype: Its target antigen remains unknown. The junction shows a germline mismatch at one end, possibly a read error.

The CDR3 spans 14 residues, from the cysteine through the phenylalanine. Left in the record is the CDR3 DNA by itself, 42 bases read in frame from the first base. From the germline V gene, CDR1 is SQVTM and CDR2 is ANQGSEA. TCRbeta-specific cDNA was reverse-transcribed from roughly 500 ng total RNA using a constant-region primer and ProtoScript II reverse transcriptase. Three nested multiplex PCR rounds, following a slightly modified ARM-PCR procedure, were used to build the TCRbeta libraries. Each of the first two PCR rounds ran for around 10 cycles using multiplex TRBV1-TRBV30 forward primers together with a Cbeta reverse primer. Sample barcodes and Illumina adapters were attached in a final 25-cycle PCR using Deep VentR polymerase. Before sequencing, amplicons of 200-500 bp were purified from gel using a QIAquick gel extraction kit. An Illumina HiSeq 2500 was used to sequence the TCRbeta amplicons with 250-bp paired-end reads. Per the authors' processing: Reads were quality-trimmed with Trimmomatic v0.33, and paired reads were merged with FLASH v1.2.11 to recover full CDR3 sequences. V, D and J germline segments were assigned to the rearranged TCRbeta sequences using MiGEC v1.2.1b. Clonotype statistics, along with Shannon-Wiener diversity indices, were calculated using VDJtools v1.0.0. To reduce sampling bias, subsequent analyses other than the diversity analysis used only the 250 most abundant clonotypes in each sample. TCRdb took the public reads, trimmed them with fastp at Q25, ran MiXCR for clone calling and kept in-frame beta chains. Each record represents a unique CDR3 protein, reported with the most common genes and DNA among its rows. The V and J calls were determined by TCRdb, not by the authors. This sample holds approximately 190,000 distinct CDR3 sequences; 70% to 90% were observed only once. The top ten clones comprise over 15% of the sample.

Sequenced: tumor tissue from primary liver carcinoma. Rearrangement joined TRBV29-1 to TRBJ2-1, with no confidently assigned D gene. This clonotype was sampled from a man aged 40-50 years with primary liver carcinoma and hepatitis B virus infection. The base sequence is TGCAGCGTTCGACTGAGGAGCTCCTACAATGATCAGTTTTTC. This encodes CSVRLRSSYNDQFF.